These T cell receptor beta chains were read from a single sample in a study of spatial heterogeneity in lung cancer. TCRdb fed the 5' RACE reads into MiXCR, producing one record per CDR3 protein. The table records about 45,000 distinct CDR3 sequences, 12% of them present only once. The sequencing used PBMCs, collected at surgery. Source of these receptors: a female donor with early-stage non-small cell lung cancer. Each CDR3 is given with its conserved first and last residue. The order of the fields is V gene, clone size, D gene, J gene, CDR3 protein, CDR3 DNA. A D gene is named only where the DNA matches it firmly. Expanded clones are given a class, and other clones once, few, many or no size at all.

>TRBV6-2/TRBV6-3|once|.|TRBJ1-2
CASSNNYGYTF
TGTGCCAGCAGTAATAACTATGGCTACACCTTC
>TRBV20-1|many|TRBD1|TRBJ1-1
CSGGTGMNTEAFF
TGCAGTGGCGGGACAGGGATGAACACTGAAGCTTTCTTT
>TRBV20-1|.|.|TRBJ1-2
CSARDIRRNYGYTF
TGCAGTGCTAGAGATATCCGACGGAACTATGGCTACACCTTC
>TRBV7-9|.|TRBD1|TRBJ1-2
CASSSSVGDRVNGYTF
TGTGCCAGCAGCTCCTCGGTGGGGGACAGGGTGAATGGCTACACCTTC
>TRBV6-5|.|TRBD1|TRBJ2-7
CASISDRGYEQYF
TGTGCCAGCATTTCCGACAGGGGATACGAGCAGTACTTC
>TRBV7-2|.|.|TRBJ2-1
CASSLDGEQFF
TGTGCCAGCAGCTTAGATGGTGAGCAGTTCTTC
>TRBV6-6|many|.|TRBJ2-5
CASSDQGGTQYF
TGTGCCAGCAGTGACCAGGGGGGGACCCAGTACTTC
>TRBV11-2|.|TRBD2|TRBJ2-3
CASSVLGLAGGKYYTDTQYF
TGTGCCAGCAGCGTCCTGGGACTAGCGGGGGGGAAATACTACACAGATACGCAGTATTTT
>TRBV7-2|.|.|TRBJ2-1
CASSLAGGLVNEQFF
TGTGCCAGCAGCTTAGCGGGGGGCCTGGTCAATGAGCAGTTCTTC
>TRBV4-3|.|TRBD1|TRBJ1-1
CASSQDLGQGSFTEAFF
TGCGCCAGCAGCCAAGATCTGGGACAGGGGAGTTTCACTGAAGCTTTCTTT
>TRBV3-1|.|.|TRBJ2-7
CASSQRWYEQYF
TGTGCCAGCAGCCAACGGTGGTACGAGCAGTACTTC
>TRBV6-5|few|TRBD2|TRBJ2-7
CASSGRRGGRDYEQYF
TGTGCCAGCAGTGGAAGGCGGGGGGGCCGGGACTACGAGCAGTACTTC
>TRBV20-1|many|TRBD1|TRBJ2-5
CSARVVGDRGKETQYF
TGCAGTGCTAGAGTGGTTGGAGACAGGGGAAAAGAGACCCAGTACTTC
>TRBV6-1|.|.|TRBJ1-2
CAGQGLRGTDYGYTF
TGTGCCGGACAAGGTCTCCGGGGGACTGACTATGGCTACACCTTC
>TRBV5-5|many|TRBD1|TRBJ1-5
CASSPTGDFNQPQHF
TGTGCCAGCAGCCCAACAGGGGACTTCAATCAGCCCCAGCATTTT
>TRBV5-6|.|.|TRBJ1-1
CSSTDRMNTEAFF
TGTTCCAGTACAGACAGGATGAACACTGAAGCTTTCTTT
>TRBV20-1|.|TRBD1|TRBJ1-1
CSAITGGRTEAFF
TGCAGTGCGATTACAGGGGGGCGGACTGAAGCTTTCTTT
>TRBV20-1|few|.|TRBJ1-1
CSAPSRGTEAFF
TGCAGTGCTCCTTCGAGGGGGACTGAAGCTTTCTTT
>TRBV7-6|.|.|TRBJ2-1
CASSLDRGGNEQFF
TGTGCCAGCAGCTTAGACAGGGGGGGCAATGAGCAGTTCTTC
>TRBV19|many|.|TRBJ2-3
CASSTGNADTQYF
TGTGCCAGTAGTACAGGGAACGCGGATACGCAGTATTTT
>TRBV12-3/TRBV12-4|few|TRBD1|TRBJ2-7
CASGEGQGAAEQYF
TGTGCCAGCGGGGAGGGACAGGGGGCTGCCGAGCAGTACTTC
>TRBV7-2|few|.|TRBJ1-2
CASRFSRGDYGYTF
TGTGCCAGCAGATTTAGTCGGGGGGACTATGGCTACACCTTC
>TRBV5-5|few|TRBD1|TRBJ2-2
CASSTTGGARTGELFF
TGTGCCAGCAGCACCACAGGGGGCGCACGGACCGGGGAGCTGTTTTTT
>TRBV18|.|.|TRBJ2-3
CASSPGVVYRQYF
TGTGCCAGCTCACCAGGGGTGGTGTATAGGCAGTATTTT
>TRBV12-3/TRBV12-4|few|.|TRBJ1-4
CASSLSTGSSEKLFF
TGTGCCAGCAGTTTGAGCACAGGGTCGAGTGAAAAACTGTTTTTT
>TRBV29-1|many|TRBD2|TRBJ2-4
CSVRTSGNIQYF
TGCAGCGTTCGGACTAGCGGAAACATTCAGTACTTC
>TRBV28|few|TRBD2|TRBJ2-5
CASRTSGGRGETQYF
TGTGCCAGCAGAACTAGCGGGGGCCGGGGAGAGACCCAGTACTTC
>TRBV11-2|few|TRBD1|TRBJ1-4
CASSQRGGSPEKLFF
TGTGCCAGCAGCCAACGAGGGGGCAGTCCCGAAAAACTGTTTTTT
>TRBV29-1|few|.|TRBJ2-3
CSVTGLRGSTDTQYF
TGCAGCGTGACAGGCCTCAGGGGATCGACAGATACGCAGTATTTT
>TRBV5-1|few|TRBD2|TRBJ2-1
CASSLAGLAGGYNEQFF
TGCGCCAGCAGCTTGGCAGGACTAGCGGGGGGGTACAATGAGCAGTTCTTC
>TRBV20-1|few|TRBD1|TRBJ1-5
CSARDREGVKQPQHF
TGCAGTGCAAGGGACAGGGAAGGAGTAAAGCAGCCCCAGCATTTT
>TRBV3-1|few|.|TRBJ2-5
CASSQETGGETQYF
TGTGCCAGCAGCCAAGAGACCGGCGGGGAGACCCAGTACTTC
>TRBV4-3|many|.|TRBJ1-1
CASSQDQADTEAFF
TGCGCCAGCAGCCAAGACCAGGCGGACACTGAAGCTTTCTTT